Here is one T cell receptor (beta chain) with its context. Its specificity is not known. J gave up 7 bases and V 6 bases, and 6 bases lay outside the gene matches. The CDR3 consists of 14 residues. CDR1 is MDHEN, CDR2 SYDVKM, per germline. The second PCR ran about 6 to 12 cycles with a sample-barcoded 5' primer and J-beta primers. Via MiXCR, TCRdb re-called the 5' RACE reads, giving one row per CDR3 protein. The sample lists about 1.5 million distinct CDR3 sequences; less than 45% were seen once. The data are from a study of blood T cells in healthy people across ages. The study, taken as a whole, reports: When set beside aged donors, long-lived donors presented more naive CD4+ cells and higher diversity. In these data, TCR beta diversity tracked strongly with naive T cell percentage.

PBMCs, at least 6 million per sample, were isolated. The J gene is TRBJ1-6, the V gene TRBV28, with 7 bases matching TRBD1. The sequenced sample was blood. This sequence originates from a woman between 18 and 29 years old in good health. CDR3 amino acids: CASSRTGLNSPLHF. CDR3 DNA: TGTGCCAGCAGCCGGACAGGTCTAAATTCACCCCTCCACTTT.